This TCR beta chain is drawn from a study of vaccination effects on CD4 cells after COVID-19. This clone turned up a few times. Its specificity is not known. Data came from immunoSEQ multiplex PCR; TCRdb stores just in-frame clones and leaves some out. The sample has roughly 67,000 clones; roughly 79% are singletons. Viral peptide pools were used in the ViraFEST assay to expand antigen-specific CD4+ T cells, and sequencing came afterward. Scientists isolated CD4+ T cells after an approximately ten-day culture period ended. Absence of prior SARS-CoV-2 infection characterized the vaccine recipients, who showed negative nucleocapsid antibodies. Researchers swapped half the medium for IL-2 medium on both days 3 and 7. The clonotype comes from a human donor who received a COVID-19 vaccine. The sample was CD4+ T cells from PBMCs cultured with SARS-CoV-2 spike peptides, taken before COVID-19 vaccination.

CDR3 nucleotides: TGTGCCAGCAGTTACAGACAGAACACTGAAGCTTTCTTT. Translated, it gives CASSYRQNTEAFF. The V and J genes are TRBV6-6 and TRBJ1-1; no firm D call. This CDR3 comprises 13 residues. Germline CDR1 MNHNY, CDR2 SVGAGI (reference sequence). V lost 2 bases and J 1 base, leaving 5 bases between the germline ends.